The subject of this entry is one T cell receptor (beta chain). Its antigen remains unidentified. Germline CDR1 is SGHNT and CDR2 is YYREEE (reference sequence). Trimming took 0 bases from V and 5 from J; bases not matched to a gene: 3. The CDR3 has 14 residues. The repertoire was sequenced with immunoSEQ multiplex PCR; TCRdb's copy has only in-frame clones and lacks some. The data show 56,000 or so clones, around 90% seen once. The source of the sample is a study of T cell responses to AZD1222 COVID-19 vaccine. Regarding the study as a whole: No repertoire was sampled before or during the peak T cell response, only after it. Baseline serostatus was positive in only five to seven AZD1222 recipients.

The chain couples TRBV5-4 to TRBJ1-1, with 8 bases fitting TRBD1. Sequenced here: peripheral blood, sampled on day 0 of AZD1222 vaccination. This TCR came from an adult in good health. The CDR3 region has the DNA TGTGCCAGCAGCTTGGACAGGGGGATAACTGAAGCTTTCTTT. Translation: CASSLDRGITEAFF.